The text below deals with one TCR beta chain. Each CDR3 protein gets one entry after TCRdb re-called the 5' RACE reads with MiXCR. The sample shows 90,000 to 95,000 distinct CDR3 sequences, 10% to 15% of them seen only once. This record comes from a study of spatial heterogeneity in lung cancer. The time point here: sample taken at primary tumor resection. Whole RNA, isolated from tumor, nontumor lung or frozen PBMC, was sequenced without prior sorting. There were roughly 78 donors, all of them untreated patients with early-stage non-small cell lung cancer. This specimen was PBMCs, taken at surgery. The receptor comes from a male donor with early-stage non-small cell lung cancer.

The CDR3 bases are TGTGCCAGCAGTATTGATGGCACCCAGACCCAGTACTTC. Translating it yields CASSIDGTQTQYF. The chain combines TRBV5-4 with TRBJ2-5; D not resolved. This CDR3 comprises 13 residues. Germline CDR1 SGHNT, CDR2 YYREEE (reference sequence). Trimming cost V 5 bases and J 6 bases, with 14 bases left between them.